The T cell receptor beta chain described here comes from a study of shared clonotypes between healthy human individuals (dated by TCRdb to the early 2020s). Some background on the complete study: The cohort comprised a couple of women and three men aged 18 to 49 years. Per donor, three plates each were used for CD4 naive and CD4 memory, two for CD8 naive, and one for CD8 memory. The study deeply sequenced blood TCR repertoires of about 5 healthy adults to estimate repertoire size and the extent of clonotype sharing between individuals. To increase sequencing depth and limit assay-specific biases, different laboratories used diverse techniques to prepare libraries and sequence TCR repertoires. Between about 0.8 and 9 billion PBMCs per donor were obtained by leukapheresis. The paper's findings and limits, for the study overall: Higher generation probabilities were observed for clonotypes shared by all four sorted-subset donors than for non-shared clonotypes. The small number of donors limited the genetic and exposure-history diversity represented. Naive subsets generally had larger estimated clonotype richness than memory subsets. Pairwise subsampling led to the expectation that sequencing depth would affect the degree of clonotype sharing among donors. Only blood was sampled, and tissue TCR repertoires likely differ from those in blood. Across a handful of donors, about 4.5% of naive CD4, approximately 3.6% of naive CD8, about 2% of memory CD4, and approximately 0.4% of memory CD8 clonotypes were shared. Even with the large sequencing depth, rarefaction of the sorted-subset datasets indicated that sequencing was incomplete.

V and J are truncated by 5 bases and 5 bases respectively, leaving an intervening sequence of 19 bases. Reading the germline V gene (reference sequence) gives CDR1 LNHDA and CDR2 SQIVND. Including the terminal cysteine and phenylalanine, the CDR3 comprises 16 residues. The sequence is cut down to CDR3 DNA, 48 bases in frame from base 1. The donors were healthy, HIV-negative adults who had no recently reported acute infections or vaccinations. All donors were Caucasian adults living in Nashville, Tennessee, USA. CD4+ T cells were enriched by magnetic negative selection, after which naive cells were positively selected on CD45RA and the negative fraction was taken as the memory subset. Blood was obtained by leukapheresis, after which PBMCs were separated by Ficoll-Histopaque density gradient centrifugation and cryopreserved in liquid nitrogen vapor phase. Analytical flow cytometry was used to check the purity and quantity of each magnetically sorted T cell population. From each sorted fraction, genomic DNA was isolated and quantified by UV absorbance on a Nanodrop 2000c.

Using the deep immunoSEQ assay, TCR CDR3 regions were amplified from genomic DNA by multiplex PCR. Extracted genomic DNA from each cell subset was spread evenly across all wells of several immunoSEQ 96-well plates, with each plate serving as a replicate. Each replicate PCR for sorted subsets received around 200 ng genomic DNA, equal to around 32,000 T cell genomes. Purified libraries were measured with a Qubit 3.0 fluorometer, size-checked on a Bioanalyzer 2100, and measured again with the KAPA Library Quantification kit. Every immunoSEQ 96-well plate was sequenced on a dedicated single-read 150-cycle Illumina NextSeq 550 flow cell. From the authors' description of their analysis: Because only junctional sequences without quality scores were contained in the immunoSEQ output, filtering matching that applied to full-length reads could not be performed. To assign V/J genes and CDR3, sequences were annotated using PyIR, a Python wrapper for IgBLAST v1.9, with IMGT germline references. Reads were removed for weak V/J assignments (E-value above 1e-6), missing CDR3, stop codons, out-of-frame junctions, or ambiguous translated residues. V3J clonotypes were defined by identical inferred V gene, J gene, and CDR3 amino acid sequence. Percentage overlap between repertoires was calculated by dividing the number of shared unique clonotypes by the size of the smaller repertoire. Richness of each repertoire was evaluated using RTK rarefaction, the Chao1 estimator, and Recon v2.1 estimates of unobserved clonotypes. Generation probabilities were computed with OLGA for all TCRbeta clonotypes obtained by the gDNA method from a few donors. TCRdb took over this immuneACCESS table, retaining in-frame rearrangements with V and J assigned. Such tables are incomplete; in checked studies, under half of the missing clones stem from an unresolved V gene, and the remainder is unexplained. V, J and clone size reflect that table, while D and trimming were determined from the DNA. Within this sample are about 1 million clones, with under 80% of them counted one time only. Together, the top ten hold roughly 1.5% of the sample.

A note on this clone: This receptor's antigen is unknown. No qualities accompany the bases; no much larger clone lies one base away.

Sequenced material: memory CD4+ T cells sorted from blood. What this sample's cell subset or site label stands for: CD45RA-negative fraction. The V and J genes are TRBV19 and TRBJ2-4; TRBD1 is possibly the D segment (6 matching bases). The sequence came from a man between 18 and 29 years old in good health. The DNA is as follows: TGTGCCAGTAGTCCCTACGTTAGGGCAGGGGAAAACATTCAGTACTTC. This sequence encodes CASSPYVRAGENIQYF.